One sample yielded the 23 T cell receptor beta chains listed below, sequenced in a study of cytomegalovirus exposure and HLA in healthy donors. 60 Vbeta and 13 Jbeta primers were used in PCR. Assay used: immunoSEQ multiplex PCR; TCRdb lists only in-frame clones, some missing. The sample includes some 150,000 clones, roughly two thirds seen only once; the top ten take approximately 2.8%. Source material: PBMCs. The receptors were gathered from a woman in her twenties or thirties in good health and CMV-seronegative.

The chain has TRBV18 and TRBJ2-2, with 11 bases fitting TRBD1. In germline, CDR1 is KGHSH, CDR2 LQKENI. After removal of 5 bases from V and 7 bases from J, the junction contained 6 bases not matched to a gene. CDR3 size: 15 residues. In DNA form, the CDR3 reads TGTGCCAGCTCAGTGGACAGGGGGCGAGTCGGGGAGCTGTTTTTT. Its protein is CASSVDRGRVGELFF.

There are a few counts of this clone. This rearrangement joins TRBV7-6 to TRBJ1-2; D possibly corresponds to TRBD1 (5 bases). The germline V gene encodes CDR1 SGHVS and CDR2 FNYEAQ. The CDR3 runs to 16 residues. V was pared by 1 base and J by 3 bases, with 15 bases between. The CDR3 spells CASSLGQGYSDYGYTF. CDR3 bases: TGTGCCAGCAGCTTAGGCCAGGGCTACTCCGACTATGGCTACACCTTC.

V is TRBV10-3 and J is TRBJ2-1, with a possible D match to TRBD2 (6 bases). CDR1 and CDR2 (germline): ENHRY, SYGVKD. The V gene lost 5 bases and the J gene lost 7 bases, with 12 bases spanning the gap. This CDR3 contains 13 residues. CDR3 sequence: CAISIRDWNEQFF. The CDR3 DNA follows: TGTGCCATCAGTATACGGGACTGGAATGAGCAGTTCTTC.

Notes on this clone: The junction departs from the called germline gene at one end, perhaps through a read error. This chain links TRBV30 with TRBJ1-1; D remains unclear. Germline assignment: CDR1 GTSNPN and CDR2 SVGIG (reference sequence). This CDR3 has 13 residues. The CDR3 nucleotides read TGCTGTGTTCTATTTCTCCAGAACACTGAAGCTTTCTTT. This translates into CCVLFLQNTEAFF.

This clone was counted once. Here the CDR3 reads CASNRREDTDTQYF. In DNA, the CDR3 is TGTGCCAGCAACAGGCGGGAGGACACAGATACGCAGTATTTT. This chain joins TRBV2 and TRBJ2-3; TRBD2 matches at 8 bases. The CDR3 loop spans 14 amino acids. CDR1 is SNHLY and CDR2 is FYNNEI in the germline V gene. V dropped 7 bases and J dropped 2; count of bases not matched to a gene: 5.

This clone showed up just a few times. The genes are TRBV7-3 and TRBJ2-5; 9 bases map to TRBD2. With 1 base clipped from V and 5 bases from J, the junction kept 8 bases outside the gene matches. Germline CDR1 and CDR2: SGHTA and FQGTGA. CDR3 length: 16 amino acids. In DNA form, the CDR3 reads TGTGCCAGCAGCTTAAACGGCGGGGGGGCCGGGGAGACCCAGTACTTC. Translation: CASSLNGGGAGETQYF.

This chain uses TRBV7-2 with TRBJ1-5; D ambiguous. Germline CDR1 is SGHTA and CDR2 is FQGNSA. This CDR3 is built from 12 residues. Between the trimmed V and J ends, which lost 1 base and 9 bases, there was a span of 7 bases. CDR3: CASSLGVRPQHF. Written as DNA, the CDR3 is TGTGCCAGCAGCTTAGGCGTTCGGCCCCAGCATTTT.

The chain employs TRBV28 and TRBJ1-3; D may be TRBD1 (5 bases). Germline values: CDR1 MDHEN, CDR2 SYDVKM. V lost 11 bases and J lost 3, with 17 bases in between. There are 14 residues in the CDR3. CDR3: CAPGGGTFGNTIYF. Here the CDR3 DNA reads TGTGCCCCCGGCGGGGGAACTTTTGGAAACACCATATATTTT.

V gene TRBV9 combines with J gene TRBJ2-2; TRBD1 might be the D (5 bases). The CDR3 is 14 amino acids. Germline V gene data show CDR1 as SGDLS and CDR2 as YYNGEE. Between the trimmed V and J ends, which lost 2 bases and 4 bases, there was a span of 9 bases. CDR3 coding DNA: TGTGCCAGCAGCGTCAGGGATGTCACCGGGGAGCTGTTTTTT. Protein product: CASSVRDVTGELFF.

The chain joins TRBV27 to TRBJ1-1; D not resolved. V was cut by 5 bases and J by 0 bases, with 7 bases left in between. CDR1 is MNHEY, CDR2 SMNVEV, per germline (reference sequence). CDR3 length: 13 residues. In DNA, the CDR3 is TGTGCCAGCAGTCCATCCATGAACACTGAAGCTTTCTTT. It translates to CASSPSMNTEAFF.

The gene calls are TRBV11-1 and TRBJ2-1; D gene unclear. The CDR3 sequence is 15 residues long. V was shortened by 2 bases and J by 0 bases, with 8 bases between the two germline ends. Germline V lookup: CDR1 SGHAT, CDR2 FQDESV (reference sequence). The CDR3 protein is CASSLTRSSYNEQFF. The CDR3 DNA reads TGTGCCAGCAGCTTAACTCGGAGCTCCTACAATGAGCAGTTCTTC.

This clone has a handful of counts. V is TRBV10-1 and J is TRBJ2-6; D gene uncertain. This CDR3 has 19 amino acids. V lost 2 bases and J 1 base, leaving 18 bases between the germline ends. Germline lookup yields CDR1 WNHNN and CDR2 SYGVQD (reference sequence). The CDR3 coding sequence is TGCGCCAGCAGTGAGCCCCCGAGCGAACCTAAGTCTGGGGCCAACGTCCTGACTTTC. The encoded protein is CASSEPPSEPKSGANVLTF.

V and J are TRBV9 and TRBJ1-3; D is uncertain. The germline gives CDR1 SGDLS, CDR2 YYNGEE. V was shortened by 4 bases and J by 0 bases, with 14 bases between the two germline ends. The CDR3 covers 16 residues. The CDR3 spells CASSPIVGGSGNTIYF. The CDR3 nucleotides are TGTGCCAGCAGCCCTATTGTTGGTGGCTCTGGAAACACCATATATTTT. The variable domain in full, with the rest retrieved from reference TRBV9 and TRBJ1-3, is DSGVTQTPKHLITATGQRVTLRCSPRSGDLSVYWYQQSLDQGLQFLIQYYNGEERAKGNILERFSAQQFPDLHSELNLSSLELGDSALYFCASSPIVGGSGNTIYFGEGSWLTVV.

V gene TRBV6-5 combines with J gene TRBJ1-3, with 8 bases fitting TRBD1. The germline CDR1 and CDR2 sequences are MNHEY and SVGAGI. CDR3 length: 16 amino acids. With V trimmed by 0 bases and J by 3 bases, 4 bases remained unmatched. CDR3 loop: CASSYSAGGRGNTIYF. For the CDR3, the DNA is TGTGCCAGCAGTTACTCGGCAGGGGGCCGTGGAAACACCATATATTTT.

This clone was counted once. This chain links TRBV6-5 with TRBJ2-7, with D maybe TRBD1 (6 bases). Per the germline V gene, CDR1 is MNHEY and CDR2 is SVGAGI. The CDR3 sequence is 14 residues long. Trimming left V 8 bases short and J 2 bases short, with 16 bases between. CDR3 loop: CASGRTVEAYEQYF. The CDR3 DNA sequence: TGTGCCAGCGGCCGGACAGTTGAGGCCTACGAGCAGTACTTC.

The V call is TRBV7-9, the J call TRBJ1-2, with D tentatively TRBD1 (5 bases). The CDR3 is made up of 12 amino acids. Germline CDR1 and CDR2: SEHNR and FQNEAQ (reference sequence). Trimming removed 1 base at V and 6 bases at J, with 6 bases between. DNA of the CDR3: TGTGCCAGCAGCTTAGAAGGGGATGGCTACACCTTC. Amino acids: CASSLEGDGYTF.

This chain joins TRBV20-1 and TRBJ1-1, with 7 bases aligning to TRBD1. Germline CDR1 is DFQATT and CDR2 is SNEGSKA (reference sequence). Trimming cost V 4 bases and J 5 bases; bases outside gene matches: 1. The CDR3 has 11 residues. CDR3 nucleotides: TGCAGTGCTATACAGGGGACTGAAGCTTTCTTT. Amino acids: CSAIQGTEAFF.

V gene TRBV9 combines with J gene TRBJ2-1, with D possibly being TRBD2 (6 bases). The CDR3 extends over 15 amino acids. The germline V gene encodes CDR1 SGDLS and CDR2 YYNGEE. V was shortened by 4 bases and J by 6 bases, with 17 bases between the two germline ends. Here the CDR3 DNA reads TGTGCCAGCAGCTCCCGCACCTCGGGACTCAATGAGCAGTTCTTC. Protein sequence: CASSSRTSGLNEQFF.

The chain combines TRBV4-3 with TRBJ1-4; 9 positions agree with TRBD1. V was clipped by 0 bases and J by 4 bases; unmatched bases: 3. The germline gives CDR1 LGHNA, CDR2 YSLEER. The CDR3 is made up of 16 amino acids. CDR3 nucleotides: TGCGCCAGCAGCCAAGAAGGGACAGGGAGTAATGAAAAACTGTTTTTT. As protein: CASSQEGTGSNEKLFF.

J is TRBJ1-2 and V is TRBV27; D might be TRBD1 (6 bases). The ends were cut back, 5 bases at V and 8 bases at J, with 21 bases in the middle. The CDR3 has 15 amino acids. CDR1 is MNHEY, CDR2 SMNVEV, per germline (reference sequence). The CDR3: CASSKLAGAPGGYTF. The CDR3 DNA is TGTGCCAGCAGTAAACTCGCAGGGGCTCCTGGAGGCTACACCTTC.

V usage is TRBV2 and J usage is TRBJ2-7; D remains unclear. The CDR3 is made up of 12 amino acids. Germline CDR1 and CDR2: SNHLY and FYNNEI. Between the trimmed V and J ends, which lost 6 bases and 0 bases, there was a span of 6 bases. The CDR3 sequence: CASSPSSYEQYF. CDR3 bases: TGTGCCAGCAGCCCTAGCTCCTACGAGCAGTACTTC.

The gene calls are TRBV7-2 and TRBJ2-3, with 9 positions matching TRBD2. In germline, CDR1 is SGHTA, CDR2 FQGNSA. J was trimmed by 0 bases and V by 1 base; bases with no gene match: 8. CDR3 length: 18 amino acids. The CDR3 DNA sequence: TGTGCCAGCAGCTTAGAAAGCGGGAGGTTGGGGAGCACAGATACGCAGTATTTT. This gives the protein CASSLESGRLGSTDTQYF. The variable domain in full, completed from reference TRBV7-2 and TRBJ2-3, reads GAGVSQSPSNKVTEKGKDVELRCDPISGHTALYWYRQSLGQGLEFLIYFQGNSAPDKSGLPSDRFSAERTGGSVSTLTIQRTQQEDSAVYLCASSLESGRLGSTDTQYFGPGTRLTVL.

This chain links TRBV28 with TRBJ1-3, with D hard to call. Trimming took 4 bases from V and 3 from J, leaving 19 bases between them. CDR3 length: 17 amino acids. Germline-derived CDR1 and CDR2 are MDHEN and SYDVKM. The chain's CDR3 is CASSSPGEGRVGNTIYF. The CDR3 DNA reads TGTGCCAGCAGTTCCCCAGGTGAAGGGCGGGTTGGAAACACCATATATTTT.